Sequencing of this TCR beta chain was carried out in a study of T-cell memory formation after mild COVID-19. As for the study in general: Clustering of TCRs was largely donor specific.

A remark on this clonotype: The antigen remains unidentified.

Using its own MiXCR run on the 5' RACE reads, TCRdb lists one record per CDR3 protein. Here the sample spans about 190,000 distinct CDR3 sequences, around 20% being singletons. Findings and limits, study-wide: Contracting clones localized mainly to CM and EM when CD4+ and mainly to EMRA when CD8+.

Germline V gene data show CDR1 as LGHNA and CDR2 as YNFKEQ. The CDR3 is 14 amino acids. Trimming took 4 bases from V and 6 from J, leaving 14 bases between them. The sample was PBMCs or a T cell subset sorted from them (not recorded which). This sequence joins TRBV4-2 and TRBJ2-3; no definite D call. The receptor comes from an adult woman who had mild COVID-19 (a few samples of this study predate the infection). Cell type and time point are not known. In nucleotides, the CDR3 is TGTGCCAGCAGCCGGTACCGAGCCTCCGATACGCAGTATTTT. As protein: CASSRYRASDTQYF.